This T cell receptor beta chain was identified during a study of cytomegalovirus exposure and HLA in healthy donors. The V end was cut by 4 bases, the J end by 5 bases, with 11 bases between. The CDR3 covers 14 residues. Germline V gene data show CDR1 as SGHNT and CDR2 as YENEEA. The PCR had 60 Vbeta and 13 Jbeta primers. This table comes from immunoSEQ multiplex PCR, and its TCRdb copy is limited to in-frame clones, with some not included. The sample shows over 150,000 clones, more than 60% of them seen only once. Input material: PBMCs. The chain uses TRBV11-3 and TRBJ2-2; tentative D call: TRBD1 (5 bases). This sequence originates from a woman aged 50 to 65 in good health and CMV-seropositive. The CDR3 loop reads CASSSLRETGELFF. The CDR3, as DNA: TGTGCCAGCAGCTCCCTCAGGGAAACCGGGGAGCTGTTTTTT.